These 4 T cell receptor beta chains originate from one sample sequenced in a study of CD4+ T cells in melanoma. TCRdb keeps only in-frame clones here, not all; method: immunoSEQ multiplex PCR. Among about 22,000 clones listed, roughly 82% were seen once. Sequencing was done on a sample of cells from a culture (not recorded whether cultured in vitro). The receptor set was obtained from a human donor with melanoma.

This clone occurred a few times. This sequence joins TRBV30 and TRBJ1-6; 7 nucleotides agree with TRBD1. The trim removed 2 bases at V and 10 bases at J, leaving 8 bases unmatched. Germline values: CDR1 GTSNPN, CDR2 SVGIG (reference sequence). CDR3 size: 14 residues. The CDR3 DNA sequence: TGTGCCTGGAGTACAGGGGCCGACGGATCACCCCTCCACTTT. This translates into CAWSTGADGSPLHF.

This rearrangement joins TRBV6-5 to TRBJ1-2, with 7 bases fitting TRBD1. V was pared by 0 bases and J by 2 bases, with 3 bases of the junction left unmatched. The CDR3 spans 15 residues. Germline V lookup: CDR1 MNHEY, CDR2 SVGAGI. The CDR3 sequence is CASSYSGTANYGYTF. In nucleotides, the CDR3 is TGTGCCAGCAGTTACTCGGGGACAGCCAACTATGGCTACACCTTC.

V usage is TRBV9 and J usage is TRBJ1-1, with 7 bases aligning to TRBD1. Germline-derived CDR1 and CDR2 are SGDLS and YYNGEE. The V segment lost 0 bases and the J segment 10 bases; nucleotides outside the gene matches: 12. The CDR3 loop spans 15 amino acids. The CDR3 region has the DNA TGTGCCAGCAGCGTAGAGGCGGGACGACAGGGACCAGCTTTCTTT. It yields the protein CASSVEAGRQGPAFF. Complete variable domain (other parts from reference TRBV9 and TRBJ1-1): DSGVTQTPKHLITATGQRVTLRCSPRSGDLSVYWYQQSLDQGLQFLIQYYNGEERAKGNILERFSAQQFPDLHSELNLSSLELGDSALYFCASSVEAGRQGPAFFGQGTRLTVV.

V and J are TRBV2 and TRBJ2-1; TRBD1 matches at 8 bases. The junction had 7 bases not matched to a gene; V was cut back by 6 bases and J by 0 bases. The CDR3 is made up of 16 amino acids. In germline, CDR1 is SNHLY, CDR2 FYNNEI. The CDR3 spells CASSGQGLSSYNEQFF. DNA of the CDR3: TGTGCCAGCAGCGGACAGGGACTCAGCTCCTACAATGAGCAGTTCTTC.